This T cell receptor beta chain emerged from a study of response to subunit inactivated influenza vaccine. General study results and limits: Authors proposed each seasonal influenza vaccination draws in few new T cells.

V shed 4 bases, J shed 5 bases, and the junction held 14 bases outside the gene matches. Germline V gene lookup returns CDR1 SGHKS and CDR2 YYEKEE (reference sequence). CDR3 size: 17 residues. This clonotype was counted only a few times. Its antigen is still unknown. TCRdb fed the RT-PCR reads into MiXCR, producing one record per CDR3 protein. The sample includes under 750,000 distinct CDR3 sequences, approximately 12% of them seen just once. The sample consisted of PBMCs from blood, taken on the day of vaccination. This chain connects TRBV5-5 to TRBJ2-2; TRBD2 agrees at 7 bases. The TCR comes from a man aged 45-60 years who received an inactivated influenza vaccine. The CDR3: CASSLRTRSGETGELFF. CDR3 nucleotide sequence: TGTGCCAGCAGCCTAAGGACTAGGTCGGGAGAAACCGGGGAGCTGTTTTTT. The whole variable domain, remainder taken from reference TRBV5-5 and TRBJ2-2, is DAGVTQSPTHLIKTRGQQVTLRCSPISGHKSVSWYQQVLGQGPQFIFQYYEKEERGRGNFPDRFSARQFPNYSSELNVNALLLGDSALYLCASSLRTRSGETGELFFGEGSRLTVL.